This TCR beta chain is from a study of response to subunit inactivated influenza vaccine. For this clonotype: Its antigen remains unknown.

The study, taken as a whole, reports: The authors offered the suggestion that each seasonal influenza vaccination recruits few new T cells.

Trimming removed 3 bases from V and 0 bases from J, with 7 bases in between. CDR3 length: 14 residues. Germline V CDR1 and CDR2: ENHRY, SYGVKD. TCRdb re-called the RT-PCR reads with MiXCR, one entry per CDR3 protein. The sample has hundreds of thousands of distinct CDR3 sequences, 10% to 12% seen once. The same data also contributed to another study, on T cells expressing NK-cell markers. That study adds: TCR beta cDNA was generated via 5'RACE template switching incorporating UMIs. It was sorted CD3+CD56+NKG2C+, CD3+CD56+NKG2C- and CD3+CD56-NKG2C+ T cells that supplied the TCR beta repertoires. Seropositivity for HCMV was found in seven of the eight sequenced donors, with one seronegative. Among CD8+ T cells from more than five donors, dominant NKG2C+ clonotypes accounted for 1.0-7.0%.

The sample consisted of PBMCs from blood, taken on the day of vaccination. This receptor was identified in a man aged 50-59 years who received an inactivated influenza vaccine. V gene TRBV10-3 combines with J gene TRBJ2-3, with unresolved D. The CDR3 coding sequence is TGTGCCATCAGTGAAGAGATTAGCACAGATACGCAGTATTTT. Encoded protein: CAISEEISTDTQYF.